This T cell receptor (beta chain) is from a study of T cell responses to AZD1222 COVID-19 vaccine. Per the germline V gene, CDR1 is KGHSH and CDR2 is LQKENI. The CDR3 totals 13 residues. V lost 6 bases and J lost 4, with 12 bases in between. TCRdb's table, derived via immunoSEQ multiplex PCR, lists solely in-frame clones and lacks some. The table has 250,000 to 300,000 clones, 94% seen once. The specimen was peripheral blood, collected 28 days after the second AZD1222 dose. V is TRBV18 and J is TRBJ1-1, with unresolved D. The origin of this receptor is an adult who received the AZD1222 COVID-19 vaccine. CDR3: CASSESAGTEAFF. DNA of the CDR3: TGTGCCAGCTCTGAGTCGGCGGGCACTGAAGCTTTCTTT.